Listed below are T cell receptor beta chains from one sample, sequenced in a study of blood T cell repertoires in COVID-19. Sequencing was performed with immunoSEQ multiplex PCR; in TCRdb, only in-frame clones are kept and a portion is missing. The table lists 110,000 or so clones, roughly 90% of them singletons. Sequencing input: peripheral blood. The receptors were sampled from a human donor in a cohort sampled during active COVID-19. Both conserved end residues are part of each CDR3.

v_gene: TRBV9; j_gene: TRBJ1-1; CDR3aa: CASSVRDRAWSEAFF
v_gene: TRBV10-1; j_gene: TRBJ2-3; CDR3aa: CASSESKLGADTQYF
v_gene: TRBV9; j_gene: TRBJ1-2; CDR3aa: CASSPAGTGVRYGYTF
v_gene: TRBV19; j_gene: TRBJ1-4; CDR3aa: CASSPDSNEKLFF
v_gene: TRBV29-1; j_gene: TRBJ1-2; CDR3aa: CSVPQGANYGYTF
v_gene: TRBV10-1; j_gene: TRBJ2-1; CDR3aa: CASSDLDNEQFF
v_gene: TRBV3-1/TRBV3-2; j_gene: TRBJ1-1; CDR3aa: CASSPSSTEAFF
v_gene: TRBV3-1/TRBV3-2; j_gene: TRBJ1-4; CDR3aa: CASSHAGINEKLFF
v_gene: TRBV6-5; j_gene: TRBJ1-2; CDR3aa: CASSRQGNYGYTF
v_gene: TRBV11-2; j_gene: TRBJ1-4; CDR3aa: CASSLSIGTANEKLFF
v_gene: TRBV2; j_gene: TRBJ2-1; CDR3aa: CASSNRGVYNEQFF
v_gene: TRBV29-1; j_gene: TRBJ1-2; CDR3aa: CSVVRPGQGALDGYTF
v_gene: TRBV10-3; j_gene: TRBJ1-2; CDR3aa: CAIQGHLGYTF
v_gene: TRBV5-1; j_gene: TRBJ1-5; CDR3aa: CASSAGQGSNQPQHF
v_gene: TRBV10-1; j_gene: TRBJ2-1; CDR3aa: CASSESMGQGSNEQFF
v_gene: TRBV19; j_gene: TRBJ1-1; CDR3aa: CASNPRDRGLMNTEAFF
v_gene: TRBV7-6; j_gene: TRBJ2-6; CDR3aa: CASSSPRAGLSSGANVLTF
v_gene: TRBV10-3; j_gene: TRBJ2-1; CDR3aa: CAISDGERGGYNEQFF
v_gene: TRBV19; j_gene: TRBJ1-5; CDR3aa: CASSMGPRQGGGQPQHF
v_gene: TRBV27; j_gene: TRBJ1-2; CDR3aa: CASSLRTGTYGYTF
v_gene: TRBV30; j_gene: TRBJ1-2; CDR3aa: CAWSDFGWGQWGYTF
v_gene: TRBV5-1; j_gene: TRBJ1-2; CDR3aa: CASSLAQWQINYGYTF
v_gene: TRBV5-1; j_gene: TRBJ1-1; CDR3aa: CASSLDLGQVNTEAFF
v_gene: TRBV5-4; j_gene: TRBJ1-2; CDR3aa: CASSFGRGYTF
v_gene: TRBV5-5; j_gene: TRBJ1-3; CDR3aa: CASKVTGTSGNTIYF
v_gene: TRBV5-5; j_gene: TRBJ2-3; CDR3aa: CASSVQGLAGTDTQYF
v_gene: TRBV19; j_gene: TRBJ1-2; CDR3aa: CASSGTGGGPTF
v_gene: TRBV4-1; j_gene: TRBJ1-1; CDR3aa: CASSLQGSTEAFF
v_gene: TRBV21-1; j_gene: TRBJ2-7; CDR3aa: CASGSQGNLSYEQYF
v_gene: TRBV7-9; j_gene: TRBJ1-5; CDR3aa: CASSLGVGQNQPQHF
v_gene: TRBV2; j_gene: TRBJ2-1; CDR3aa: CASSKGLAGGKSNEQFF
v_gene: TRBV2; j_gene: TRBJ2-5; CDR3aa: CASSEDGQIQETQYF